A single T cell receptor (beta chain) is shown here with its context. These data are taken from a study of blood T cell repertoires in COVID-19. For the study at large: Samples representing acute and convalescent COVID-19 were sourced from the United States, Italy and Spain. Sources were T cells, B-cell-depleted T cells, or PBMCs; the material itself was cDNA or gDNA.

As processed by the authors: Nucleated cell number was recorded as an estimate derived from reference gene primer amplification. TCRdb keeps only in-frame clones here, not all; method: immunoSEQ multiplex PCR. The V and J calls and clone size were taken over from that table, and D and trimming were inferred from the DNA. The sample records roughly 100,000 clones, 80% to 85% being singletons. The trim removed 5 bases at V and 8 bases at J, leaving 12 bases unmatched. In germline, CDR1 is LNHDA, CDR2 SQIVND (reference sequence). The CDR3 extends over 17 amino acids. The rearrangement uses TRBV19 and TRBJ1-6, with TRBD1 matching 10 bases. Specimen: peripheral blood. The TCR comes from a man older than 75 with acute or convalescent COVID-19. The CDR3 DNA reads as TGTGCCAGTAGTGCCCTTATGGACAGGGGGGGACATTCACCCCTCCACTTT. Protein sequence: CASSALMDRGGHSPLHF.